These 29 T cell receptor beta chains share one sample of origin, sequenced in a study of monozygotic twins with inflammatory bowel disease (dated by TCRdb to the late 2010s). The library was generated by 5' RACE. Sequenced on an Illumina HiSeq 2500. Through TCRdb reprocessing, the reads give one entry per CDR3 protein sequence; DNA is omitted. The data table for this sample lists 400,000 to 500,000 distinct CDR3 sequences. 2% to 2.5% of the sample is taken by the ten largest. Material: blood. The origin of the receptors is a human donor with ulcerative colitis or Crohn's disease, or a healthy co-twin of an affected twin (not recorded which).

The CDR3 sequence is CASSQDGLAGEADTQYF. This chain uses TRBV3-1 with TRBJ2-3; the D call from TCRdb, TRBD2, cannot be confirmed without DNA. This CDR3 comprises 17 residues. Germline V CDR1 and CDR2: LGHDT, YNNKEL (reference sequence).

This chain links TRBV19 with TRBJ1-2. Germline CDR1 and CDR2: LNHDA and SQIVND (reference sequence). CDR3 length: 12 residues. CDR3 sequence: CATGPVNYGYTF. Filled out from reference TRBV19 and TRBJ1-2, the complete variable domain reads DGGITQSPKYLFRKEGQNVTLSCEQNLNHDAMYWYRQDPGQGLRLIYYSQIVNDFQKGDIAEGYSVSREKKESFPLTVTSAQKNPTAFYLCATGPVNYGYTFGSGTRLTVV.

The CDR3 spells CASSLEVTAEQFF. This sequence joins TRBV7-8 and TRBJ2-1. CDR3 length: 13 amino acids. Per the germline V gene, CDR1 is SGHVS and CDR2 is FQNEAQ. Full variable domain (outside the CDR3, taken from reference TRBV7-8 and TRBJ2-1): GAGVSQSPRYKVAKRGQDVALRCDPISGHVSLFWYQQALGQGPEFLTYFQNEAQLDKSGLPSDRFFAERPEGSVSTLKIQRTQQEDSAVYLCASSLEVTAEQFFGPGTRLTVL.

The V gene is TRBV30, the J gene TRBJ2-5; with no DNA, the TCRdb D assignment of TRBD1 cannot be verified. Per germline, CDR1 GTSNPN and CDR2 SVGIG (reference sequence). There are 15 residues in the CDR3. This CDR3 is CAWSAHRGSQETQYF.

The J gene is TRBJ1-6, the V gene TRBV4-3. The CDR3 is 18 amino acids. The V gene's germline CDR1 is LGHNA and CDR2 YSLEER. The CDR3 is CASSQESRQSSYNSPLHF.

This chain connects TRBV7-9 to TRBJ2-1; TCRdb names TRBD2, which stays unverified in the absence of DNA. Germline V gene sequence: CDR1 SEHNR, CDR2 FQNEAQ (reference sequence). CDR3 size: 16 residues. The CDR3 sequence is CASSPSTSGGALEQFF. Combining the CDR3 with reference TRBV7-9 and TRBJ2-1 gives the whole variable domain DTGVSQNPRHKITKRGQNVTFRCDPISEHNRLYWYRQTLGQGPEFLTYFQNEAQLEKSRLLSDRFSAERPKGSFSTLEIQRTEQGDSAMYLCASSPSTSGGALEQFFGPGTRLTVL.

The V call is TRBV3-1, the J call TRBJ2-6. Germline V gene sequence: CDR1 LGHDT, CDR2 YNNKEL (reference sequence). CDR3 length: 17 residues. Here the CDR3 reads CASSQDRAVSGANVLTF.

This chain connects TRBV27 to TRBJ1-6; TCRdb picks TRBD1, but there is no DNA to check that call. The CDR3 runs to 15 residues. CDR1 and CDR2 (germline): MNHEY, SMNVEV (reference sequence). CDR3 protein: CASSLNPQGNSPLHF.

The gene calls are TRBV5-1 and TRBJ1-1. The germline V gene has CDR1 SGHRS and CDR2 YFSETQ. This CDR3 is 14 amino acids long. The CDR3 here is CASSPTDLPNEAFF.

The chain combines TRBV11-2 with TRBJ2-7. Per germline, CDR1 SGHAT and CDR2 FQNNGV. The CDR3 has 13 residues. The CDR3 sequence is CASSPGSSGEQYF.

This chain connects TRBV7-9 to TRBJ2-1. The CDR3 has 12 residues. The germline CDR1 and CDR2 sequences are SEHNR and FQNEAQ (reference sequence). The CDR3 region is CASSLVSDEQFF.

CDR3: CASSSTPLIGLAKNIQYF. V usage is TRBV11-2 and J usage is TRBJ2-4; TCRdb gives TRBD1 as the D gene, but with no DNA this cannot be confirmed. This CDR3 is built from 18 residues. CDR1 and CDR2 (germline): SGHAT, FQNNGV.

The chain has TRBV5-1 and TRBJ2-1; TCRdb lists TRBD1, though no DNA is available to test this call. The CDR3 is 15 amino acids. Germline-derived CDR1 and CDR2 are SGHRS and YFSETQ. CDR3 protein: CASSPPGQGYNEQFF.

This chain links TRBV20-1 with TRBJ1-2. Germline V lookup: CDR1 DFQATT, CDR2 SNEGSKA (reference sequence). This CDR3 is 13 amino acids long. This CDR3 is CSAGDLQAVGYTF.

The gene calls are TRBV11-1 and TRBJ1-2. Germline V CDR1 and CDR2: SGHAT, FQDESV (reference sequence). The CDR3 has 14 amino acids. CDR3: CASSPTDINYGYTF.

This chain joins TRBV20-1 and TRBJ1-2; there is no DNA to check the TCRdb D call of TRBD1. This CDR3 has 14 amino acids. CDR1 is DFQATT and CDR2 is SNEGSKA in the germline V gene (reference sequence). This chain's CDR3 is CSAADRQTNYGYTF.

The rearrangement uses TRBV6-1 and TRBJ1-1. Looked up from germline, CDR1 is MNHNS and CDR2 is SASEGT. The CDR3 spans 16 residues. The CDR3 spells CASSELLFKGRTEAFF.

The V gene is TRBV12-3 or TRBV12-4, the J gene TRBJ2-1; the TCRdb D gene call, TRBD2, has no DNA to confirm it. CDR3 length: 13 residues. The CDR3 reads CATWSGVGYEQFF.

This chain connects TRBV6-2 or TRBV6-3 to TRBJ2-1; TCRdb designates TRBD2, a call that cannot be tested without DNA. The CDR3 consists of 14 residues. Germline V CDR1 and CDR2: MNHEY, SVGEGT. CDR3 amino acids: CASSYLSGNNEQFF.

This chain links TRBV10-3 with TRBJ1-5; the TRBD1 assignment by TCRdb is unverifiable without DNA. Germline-derived CDR1 and CDR2 are ENHRY and SYGVKD. The CDR3 totals 13 residues. The CDR3: CATLQGYNQPQHF.

The chain has TRBV7-3 and TRBJ2-3; absent DNA, TCRdb's TRBD2 call cannot be checked. This CDR3 has 16 residues. Germline V gene data show CDR1 as SGHTA and CDR2 as FQGTGA. The CDR3 sequence: CASSPKLGRGTDTQYF.

The chain joins TRBV15 to TRBJ2-7. This CDR3 comprises 14 residues. Germline V gene data show CDR1 as LNHNV and CDR2 as YYDKDF (reference sequence). The CDR3 is CATSRVGSAYEQYF.

The chain carries TRBV5-4 and TRBJ2-3; TCRdb proposes TRBD2, but this gene call is untestable without DNA. In germline, CDR1 is SGHNT, CDR2 YYREEE (reference sequence). The CDR3 is 16 residues long. The CDR3 sequence is CASSLGLSSSTDTQYF.

The chain combines TRBV3-1 with TRBJ1-2; TCRdb calls TRBD1, which cannot be checked without DNA. This CDR3 has 14 residues. Germline V gene data show CDR1 as LGHDT and CDR2 as YNNKEL (reference sequence). CDR3 sequence reads: CASSQGLSGTRYTF.

J is TRBJ1-2 and V is TRBV4-1. Germline V gives CDR1 MGHRA, CDR2 YSYEKL. The CDR3 extends over 13 amino acids. The CDR3 loop is CASSQDLIYGYTF.

The chain couples TRBV2 to TRBJ1-2. Per the germline V gene, CDR1 is SNHLY and CDR2 is FYNNEI. The CDR3 length is 12 residues. The CDR3 sequence: CASSTAGWGYTF. The full variable domain, rest sourced from reference TRBV2 and TRBJ1-2, is EPEVTQTPSHQVTQMGQEVILRCVPISNHLYFYWYRQILGQKVEFLVSFYNNEISEKSEIFDDQFSVERPDGSNFTLKIRSTKLEDSAMYFCASSTAGWGYTFGSGTRLTVV.

J is TRBJ1-5 and V is TRBV5-6; TCRdb reports TRBD1, a call that lacks DNA to check it against. This CDR3 is built from 16 residues. Germline V gene sequence: CDR1 SGHDT, CDR2 YYEEEE. This CDR3 reads CASSRRQGISNQPQHF.

J is TRBJ1-3 and V is TRBV30. This CDR3 has 15 residues. Per germline, CDR1 GTSNPN and CDR2 SVGIG (reference sequence). The CDR3 region is CAWKSGGISGNTIYF.

V usage is TRBV12-3 or TRBV12-4 and J usage is TRBJ1-1; the D call of TRBD1 rests on TCRdb alone, since no DNA is present to check it. The CDR3 consists of 14 residues. The CDR3: CASRKGGVNTEAFF.